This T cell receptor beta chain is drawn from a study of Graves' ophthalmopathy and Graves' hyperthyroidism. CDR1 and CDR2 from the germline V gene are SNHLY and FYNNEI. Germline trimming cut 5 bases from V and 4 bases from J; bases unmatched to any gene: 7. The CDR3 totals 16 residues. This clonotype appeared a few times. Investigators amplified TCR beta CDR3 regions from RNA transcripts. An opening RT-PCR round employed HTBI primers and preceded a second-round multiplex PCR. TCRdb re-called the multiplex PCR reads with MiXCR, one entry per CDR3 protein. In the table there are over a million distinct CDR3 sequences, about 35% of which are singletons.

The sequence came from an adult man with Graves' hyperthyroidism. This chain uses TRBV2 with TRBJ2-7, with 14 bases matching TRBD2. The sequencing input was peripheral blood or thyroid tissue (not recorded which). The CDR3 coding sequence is TGTGCCAGCAGTCCTGGACTAGCGGGAGGTCAATACGAGCAGTACTTC. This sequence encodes CASSPGLAGGQYEQYF.